This paragraph covers one TCR beta chain sequence. This sample was taken from a study of shared T cell receptors in the human thymus. The table came from immunoSEQ multiplex PCR; TCRdb's copy has only in-frame clones and leaves some out. The table lists hundreds of thousands of clones, 70% to 90% of them singletons. The CDR3 totals 14 residues. CDR1 MNHEY and CDR2 SMNVEV come from the germline V gene (reference sequence). Trimming pared 4 bases from V and 5 bases from J, leaving 12 bases between. This sample also belongs to another study, concerning human thymus T cells.

The receptor's source is a boy under two years old with a congenital heart defect. J is TRBJ2-1 and V is TRBV27; D remains ambiguous. Sequences were obtained from thymocytes. CDR3 residues: CASSSPFQNNEQFF. The DNA of the CDR3 is TGTGCCAGCAGTTCGCCCTTCCAGAACAATGAGCAGTTCTTC.